A selection of T cell receptor beta chains follows, all from one sample in a study of metastatic and nonmetastatic thyroid tumors. TCRdb reprocessed the PCR reads via MiXCR. The repertoire consists of around 15,000 clones, with 29% occurring once and the leading ten covering approximately 4%. Material: blood. The receptor set was obtained from a female donor with papillary thyroid cancer or a benign thyroid nodule (not recorded which). Some clones in this sample may be carry-over from other donors' samples. CDR3s include the opening cysteine and the closing phenylalanine or tryptophan. A D gene is named only where the DNA matches it firmly. Size values are once, few and many counts, or a class for expanded clones, and some rows have none.

TRBJ1-1 | - | TRBV7-2 | medium-sized | TGTGCCAGCAGCTTGTCGGGGCAGAGGGGGAACACTGAAGCTTTCTTT | CASSLSGQRGNTEAFF
TRBJ2-5 | - | TRBV29-1 | many | TGCAGCGTTGAAGTCTTCCAAGAGACCCAGTACTTC | CSVEVFQETQYF
TRBJ2-2 | - | TRBV19 | few | TGTGCCAGTAGTCGAGGGGGGACCGGGGAGCTGTTTTTT | CASSRGGTGELFF
TRBJ1-1 | - | TRBV11-3 | many | TGTGCCAGCAGCTTACAGGGAGACACTGAAGCTTTCTTT | CASSLQGDTEAFF
TRBJ1-1 | - | TRBV30 | - | TGTGCCTGGAGTGATTCAGGGCTGAACACTGAAGCTTTCTTT | CAWSDSGLNTEAFF
TRBJ1-5 | - | TRBV7-8 | once | TGTGCCAGCAGCTACAGTGGGAATCAGCCCCAGCATTTT | CASSYSGNQPQHF
TRBJ1-2 | - | TRBV19 | medium-sized | TGTGCCAGTAGTTCCGGACAGAGATATGGCTACACCTTC | CASSSGQRYGYTF
TRBJ2-3 | - | TRBV5-4 | many | TGTGCCAGCAGCGGACCCGGGGGCATCACAGATACGCAGTATTTT | CASSGPGGITDTQYF
TRBJ2-3 | - | TRBV19 | medium-sized | TGTGCCAGTAGCCTTAAAGGACAGATCACAGATACGCAGTATTTT | CASSLKGQITDTQYF
TRBJ1-2 | - | TRBV5-1 | medium-sized | TGCGCCAGCAGCTTGGATGTTAACTATGGCTACACCTTC | CASSLDVNYGYTF
TRBJ2-2 | - | TRBV18 | many | TGTGCCAGCTCACCACCAGCGCGAACCGGGGAGCTGTTTTTT | CASSPPARTGELFF
TRBJ2-7 | - | TRBV6-1 | few | TGTGCCAGCAGTGGCAGGGAAACGCTCTCCTACGAGCAGTACTTC | CASSGRETLSYEQYF
TRBJ2-4 | - | TRBV20-1 | medium-sized | TGCAGTGCTAGAGATCCTGGGGAGACCAAAAACATTCAGTACTTC | CSARDPGETKNIQYF
TRBJ2-2 | - | TRBV19 | - | TGTGCCAGTAGTATAGTCAGGGTCAACACCGGGGAGCTGTTTTTT | CASSIVRVNTGELFF
TRBJ2-1 | - | TRBV6-2/TRBV6-3 | - | TGTGCCAGCAGTACCAGCCCCGGCTATGAGCAGTTCTTC | CASSTSPGYEQFF
TRBJ2-1 | - | TRBV24-1 | few | TGTGCCACCAGTGAGGATGGTTCGAATGAGCAGCTCTTC | CATSEDGSNEQLF
TRBJ1-2 | - | TRBV6-4 | few | TGTGCCAGCAGTCAAGGGGGAAGCTATGGCTACACCTTC | CASSQGGSYGYTF
TRBJ2-3 | - | TRBV19 | medium-sized | TGTGCCAGTAGTAGGACTGTTAGCACAGATACGCAGTATTTT | CASSRTVSTDTQYF
TRBJ2-5 | - | TRBV7-9 | few | TGTGCCAGCAGCTTAGTGATATCTGGTCAAGAGACCCAGTACTTC | CASSLVISGQETQYF
TRBJ2-1 | TRBD1 | TRBV6-1 | medium-sized | TGTGCCAGCAGTGAAATACAGGGGCAGGGCGATGAGCAGTTCTTC | CASSEIQGQGDEQFF
TRBJ2-3 | - | TRBV4-1 | - | TGCGCCAGCAGCCAATGGGGCGGTAGCACAGATACGCAGTCTTTT | CASSQWGGSTDTQSF
TRBJ2-1 | - | TRBV11-2 | - | TGTGCCAGGAGCTTAGATGGTAGACGCGGTAATGAGCAGTTCTTC | CARSLDGRRGNEQFF
TRBJ2-7 | TRBD2 | TRBV20-1 | medium-sized | TGCAGTGCAACAGCGGGAGGGCCTTACGAGCAGTACTTC | CSATAGGPYEQYF
TRBJ1-2 | - | TRBV20-1 | once | TGCAGTGCCCCTTGGTCTTTTGGGTCTGGCTACACCTTC | CSAPWSFGSGYTF
TRBJ1-6 | TRBD1 | TRBV28 | few | TGTGCCAGCAGTTTACTTAAGGGGGCTGGTAATTCACCCCTCCACTTT | CASSLLKGAGNSPLHF
TRBJ1-4 | - | TRBV2 | many | TGTGCCAGCAGTGTTTTAACGGGTGAAAAACTGTTTTTT | CASSVLTGEKLFF
TRBJ1-1 | - | TRBV2 | few | TGTGCCAGCTTACAGGACAGCTACATGAACACTGAAGCTTTCTTT | CASLQDSYMNTEAFF
TRBJ1-2 | - | TRBV5-1 | - | TGCGCCAGCAGCTTGGAGCAGGGAGTTGGCTACACCTTC | CASSLEQGVGYTF
TRBJ1-1 | - | TRBV6-5 | - | TGTGCCAGCAGTTACACGGGGCCCACTGAAGCTTTCTTT | CASSYTGPTEAFF
TRBJ2-1 | - | TRBV2 | - | TGTGCCAGCACCCGCAATCCCCCCCTCTACAATGAGCAGTTCTTC | CASTRNPPLYNEQFF
TRBJ2-3 | - | TRBV20-1 | - | TGCAGTGCTAGTAAGGGCCGGGCTCGAGATACGCAGTATTTT | CSASKGRARDTQYF
TRBJ1-1 | - | TRBV13 | many | TGTGCCAGCAGCTCCAACTACCTCATGAACACTGAAGCTTTCTTT | CASSSNYLMNTEAFF